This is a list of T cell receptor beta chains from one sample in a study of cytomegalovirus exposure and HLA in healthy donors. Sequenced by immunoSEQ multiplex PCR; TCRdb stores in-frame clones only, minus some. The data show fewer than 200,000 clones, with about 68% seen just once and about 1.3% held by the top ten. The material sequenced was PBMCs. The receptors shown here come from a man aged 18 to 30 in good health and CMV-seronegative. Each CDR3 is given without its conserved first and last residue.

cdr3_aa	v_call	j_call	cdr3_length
ASSQELTTFSYEQY	TRBV4-3	TRBJ2-7	14
ASSLATKGEETQY	TRBV7-2	TRBJ2-5	13
ASSPPGQGADTEAF	TRBV18	TRBJ1-1	14
ASSFPPGTGELF	TRBV27	TRBJ2-2	12
ASSVGLAGAPETQY	TRBV9	TRBJ2-5	14
ASGWAGSGANVLT	TRBV12-5	TRBJ2-6	13
ASSLEAAAGANVLT	TRBV5-1	TRBJ2-6	14
ASSQPGGGREQY	TRBV2	TRBJ2-7	12
AISRELPNEQF	TRBV10-3	TRBJ2-1	11
ASSQARGRRETQY	TRBV4-2	TRBJ2-5	13
ASSPGLAGSYEQY	TRBV13	TRBJ2-7	13
ASSFYEQY	TRBV6-1	TRBJ2-7	8
ASSPLGAGLSAYEQY	TRBV9	TRBJ2-7	15
ASSSQSGSGANVLT	TRBV27	TRBJ2-6	14
TSTHTRLAGSTQY	TRBV1	TRBJ2-5	13
ASSQDPSGGNYEQY	TRBV4-2	.	14
ASSASVPDEQF	TRBV9	TRBJ2-1	11
ASSTHRNLPYEQY	TRBV10-2	TRBJ2-7	13
ASSFMSRNNEQF	TRBV28	TRBJ2-1	12
ASSRGLAGGAVEQY	TRBV7-9	TRBJ2-7	14